The 2 T cell receptor beta chains presented below share a single source sample, sequenced in a study of cytomegalovirus exposure and HLA in healthy donors. Both 60 Vbeta primers and 13 Jbeta primers went into the PCR. Sequenced by immunoSEQ multiplex PCR; TCRdb stores in-frame clones only, minus some. The sample includes about 150,000 clones, approximately 80% seen only once; the top ten take 1.5% to 2%. Source material: PBMCs. All receptors derive from a woman in her thirties or forties in good health and CMV-seronegative.

The gene calls are TRBV29-1 and TRBJ1-2; TRBD1 agrees at 8 bases. Germline CDR1 and CDR2: SQVTM and ANQGSEA. V shed 5 bases and J 4 bases; nucleotides not matched to a gene: 6. The CDR3 spans 13 residues. The DNA of the CDR3 is TGCAGCGTTTCAGGGGGCATGGCCTATGGCTACACCTTC. This sequence encodes CSVSGGMAYGYTF.

The V gene is TRBV6-6, the J gene TRBJ2-5, with D maybe TRBD1 (6 bases). Trimming took 6 bases from V and 0 from J, leaving 14 bases between them. The CDR3 contains 15 residues. Germline V lookup: CDR1 MNHNY, CDR2 SVGAGI (reference sequence). The CDR3 loop reads CASSTPTGNQETQYF. DNA for the CDR3: TGTGCCAGCAGCACTCCCACAGGGAACCAAGAGACCCAGTACTTC.